The rows below give T cell receptor beta chains drawn from one sample of a study of type 1 regulatory T cells. The antigens these receptors bind are not known. TCRdb re-derived calls from the reads in MiXCR, one entry per CDR3 protein. The sample carries 68,000 or so distinct CDR3 sequences, roughly 49% recorded once. Sequencing used cultured non-Tr1 T cells, either the whole culture or a sorted T cell fraction (not recorded which). The receptor source for this set is a human donor in good health. CDR3s include the opening cysteine and the closing phenylalanine or tryptophan. The D gene is left open where the match is weak.

CDR3 length | D gene | V gene | CDR3 protein
14 | NA | TRBV20-1 | CSATDRSSGNTIYF
17 | TRBD2 | TRBV7-2 | CASSLGLAGGSTGELFF
13 | TRBD1 | TRBV7-2 | CASSQDRGHGYTF
15 | NA | TRBV2 | CASSERLVVTNGYTF
14 | TRBD2 | TRBV5-1 | CASSASGGALEQYF
14 | NA | TRBV10-3 | CAISVGVPQETQYF
14 | NA | TRBV12-3/TRBV12-4 | CASTIIWRDEKLFF
14 | NA | TRBV3-1 | CASSPGHTKETQYF
16 | TRBD2 | TRBV20-1 | CSARGTSGVGADTQYF
15 | NA | TRBV5-1 | CASSLGSSGQEKLFF
13 | NA | TRBV6-6 | CASSQGWGEKLFF
13 | NA | TRBV7-2 | CASTPNSNQPQHF
15 | TRBD1 | TRBV18 | CASSPTGNSGNTIYF
16 | TRBD2 | TRBV5-1 | CASTPQAGGRQETQYF
12 | NA | TRBV19 | CASSLPRDEQFF
15 | NA | TRBV20-1 | CSARDSRLDNSPLHF
15 | TRBD1 | TRBV6-1 | CAGDTGGAGTGELFF
15 | NA | TRBV6-5 | CASSGDSLTGNTIYF
14 | NA | TRBV6-1 | CASSEGGVVDTIYF
12 | NA | TRBV6-2/TRBV6-3 | CATEEFGGELFF
13 | NA | TRBV6-1 | CASVWDIDTEAFF
16 | NA | TRBV13 | CASSLVNARTNTEAFF
18 | TRBD2 | TRBV6-2/TRBV6-3 | CASSSRLVAGALTDTQYF
14 | NA | TRBV7-2 | CASSLSQWDNEQFF
13 | TRBD1 | TRBV10-3 | CASAGTGKETQYF
16 | TRBD1 | TRBV15 | CATSRDQGVSNQPQHF
14 | NA | TRBV6-2/TRBV6-3 | CASSLVTFGYEQYF
17 | TRBD2 | TRBV6-5 | CASSPTPGTRPPDTQYF
14 | TRBD2 | TRBV7-2 | CASSLAAAQETQYF
13 | NA | TRBV28 | CASSAEYVSPLHF
14 | TRBD1 | TRBV12-3/TRBV12-4 | CASSSQGGLSEAFF
17 | TRBD2 | TRBV4-1 | CASSQDPAGGRTGGLFF
13 | NA | TRBV18 | CASSLGQNTEAFF
14 | TRBD1 | TRBV2 | CAQKQDRLNEKLFF
18 | NA | TRBV12-3/TRBV12-4 | CASSLARWTVQPVDTQYF